Shown below are 6 T cell receptor beta chains from a single sample sequenced in a study of T-cell reconstitution after alpha-beta-depleted transplantation in children. Unique molecular identifiers were incorporated during preparation of the TCRbeta library. TCRdb called the PCR reads again in MiXCR, with one record for every CDR3 protein. The sample holds hundreds of thousands of distinct CDR3 sequences, 30% to 35% seen once. Here the sequenced sample was PBMCs from the stem cell graft donor, taken from the stem cell graft. The receptor set was obtained from a human donor who donated a stem cell graft to a child with aplastic anemia.

For this clonotype: One end of the junction fails to match germline, which may point to a read error. This chain uses TRBV12-3 or TRBV12-4 with TRBJ1-2, with 9 nucleotides matching TRBD1. This CDR3 is 18 amino acids long. CDR3 sequence reads: CARSLMGATGGAIYGYTF. CDR3 sequence (DNA): TGTGCCCGCAGTTTGATGGGGGCAACAGGGGGCGCGATTTATGGCTACACCTTC.

The table lists this clonotype with a few counts. This rearrangement joins TRBV7-2 to TRBJ2-1; 8 bases line up with TRBD2. The V segment lost 5 bases and the J segment 4 bases; nucleotides outside the gene matches: 7. The CDR3 runs 15 residues. CDR1 and CDR2 from the germline V gene are SGHTA and FQGNSA. CDR3 residues: CASSPSGRQYNEQFF. CDR3 DNA: TGTGCCAGCAGCCCGAGCGGGAGACAGTACAATGAGCAGTTCTTC.

The chain uses TRBV18 and TRBJ2-1; the D gene is possibly TRBD2 (6 bases). This CDR3 comprises 15 residues. Germline values: CDR1 KGHSH, CDR2 LQKENI. Trimming removed 2 bases from V and 7 bases from J, with 15 bases in between. The CDR3 is CASSPGLAPVNEQFF. The DNA of the CDR3 is TGTGCCAGCTCACCAGGGCTAGCGCCCGTGAATGAGCAGTTCTTC.

J is TRBJ2-3 and V is TRBV5-4; D is unresolved. The V end lost 5 bases, the J end lost 0 bases, and 13 bases lay between the germline ends. This CDR3 has 15 amino acids. Germline V gives CDR1 SGHNT, CDR2 YYREEE (reference sequence). The CDR3 reads CASSPDKTSTDTQYF. The CDR3 DNA reads as TGTGCCAGCAGTCCCGACAAAACTAGCACAGATACGCAGTATTTT. The full variable domain, in which reference TRBV5-4 and TRBJ2-3 provide the parts outside the CDR3, is ETGVTQSPTHLIKTRGQQVTLRCSSQSGHNTVSWYQQALGQGPQFIFQYYREEENGRGNFPPRFSGLQFPNYSSELNVNALELDDSALYLCASSPDKTSTDTQYFGPGTRLTVL.

V is TRBV24-1 and J is TRBJ2-1; 7 bases match TRBD1. Germline V CDR1 and CDR2: KGHDR, SFDVKD. V was clipped by 4 bases and J by 8 bases; unmatched bases: 16. The CDR3 length is 17 residues. CDR3: CATSEFDRDRKDDEQFF. The CDR3 bases are TGTGCCACCAGTGAATTTGACAGGGACCGTAAAGACGATGAGCAGTTCTTC.

This chain joins TRBV20-1 and TRBJ2-5; D is tentatively TRBD1 or TRBD2 (5 bases each). V lost 6 bases to trimming and J lost 5 bases, with 19 bases between them. CDR1 DFQATT and CDR2 SNEGSKA come from the germline V gene (reference sequence). The CDR3 length is 14 residues. The DNA of the CDR3 is TGCAGTGCACTCCTAGCTCGAGGGGTGGAGACCCAGTACTTC. The encoded protein is CSALLARGVETQYF.